These T cell receptor beta chains were read from a single sample in a study of blood T cell repertoires in COVID-19. TCRdb's copy holds only in-frame clones and misses some; the assay was immunoSEQ multiplex PCR. The data hold about 320,000 clones, with roughly 85% observed a single time. The specimen sequenced was peripheral blood. These receptors were obtained from a human donor in a cohort sampled during active COVID-19. Each CDR3 is given with its conserved first and last residue. Part of the rows lack a size; the others show once, few, many or a class for expanded clones.

j_call,v_call,clone_size,cdr3_aa
TRBJ1-2,TRBV18,-,CASSPPGQNYGYTF
TRBJ1-1,TRBV15,-,CATSREGEGLDTEAFF
TRBJ1-3,TRBV14,-,CASSRGTGSGNTIYF
TRBJ1-2,TRBV18,-,CASSTGTGAYSTF
TRBJ2-3,TRBV19,-,CASSILESTDTQYF
TRBJ2-2,TRBV30,-,CACTIRGTNTGELFF
TRBJ2-5,TRBV18,-,CASSPDGSQETQYF
TRBJ2-7,TRBV7-3,-,CASSFQAGQGREQYF
TRBJ2-7,TRBV5-1,-,CASSLGGGSSSYEQYF
TRBJ2-7,TRBV12-3/TRBV12-4,-,CASSPGFYEQYF
TRBJ1-6,TRBV29-1,-,CSARQDSNSPLHF
TRBJ1-5,TRBV7-9,-,CASSLEGSWGDQPQHF
TRBJ2-7,TRBV6-5,-,CASIHYEQYF
TRBJ1-1,TRBV24-1,few,CATRDRVSTEAFF
TRBJ1-5,TRBV18,few,CASSPTGSERPQHF
TRBJ2-5,TRBV9,-,CASSAGTGDQETQYF
TRBJ2-7,TRBV20-1,-,CSASASRGAYYEQYF
TRBJ2-2,TRBV30,-,CAWTGGYGELFF
TRBJ2-1,TRBV7-2,-,CASSLAGTVYNEQFF
TRBJ1-1,TRBV5-1,-,CASSPRTDSNTEAFF
TRBJ2-7,TRBV24-1,-,CATSDSGPWREQYF
TRBJ1-2,TRBV5-1,-,CASSLDQGKDGYTF
TRBJ1-2,TRBV30,-,CAWTGQDYGYTF
TRBJ2-3,TRBV7-9,-,CASSPGLAVTDTQYF
TRBJ1-5,TRBV5-6,once,CASSVQGLDSNQPQHF
TRBJ2-7,TRBV6-5,-,CATRTGGPYEQYF
TRBJ2-7,TRBV11-2,few,CASSMGQGAYEQYF
TRBJ2-5,TRBV28,-,CASSLSRLRYQETQYF
TRBJ2-1,TRBV7-9,-,CASSLPLVVKQFF
TRBJ2-2,TRBV7-6,-,CASSRLYERTGELFF
TRBJ2-3,TRBV5-1,-,CASSLEGGRWTDTQYF
TRBJ2-3,TRBV5-1,-,CASTQTTSTDTQYF
TRBJ2-1,TRBV24-1,-,CATSGTKYNEQFF
TRBJ1-2,TRBV2,few,CASSSTRGENGYTF
TRBJ2-1,TRBV12-2,-,CASRLAEGVGDEQFF
TRBJ1-2,TRBV6-5,-,CASSQSDRAGF
TRBJ2-1,TRBV6-5,once,CASSHNSYEQFF
TRBJ1-1,TRBV10-3,-,CAISGNTPEAFF
TRBJ2-1,TRBV10-2,-,CASIGFPYNEQFF
TRBJ2-2,TRBV6-5,-,CASTLGRRGTGELFF
TRBJ1-5,TRBV6-1,-,CASSERGQYSNQPQHF
TRBJ2-7,TRBV27,-,CASSLVLGPTGGDEQYF
TRBJ2-7,TRBV6-1,-,CASSEDRAEEQYF
TRBJ2-1,TRBV21-1,-,CASSPQVYNEQFF
TRBJ1-1,TRBV10-3,once,CAISDGTGAVNTEAFF
TRBJ1-2,TRBV12-3/TRBV12-4,-,CASSPGQGYGYTF
TRBJ2-7,TRBV30,-,CAWRFGKEYEQYF
TRBJ1-2,TRBV5-1,-,CASSWGEWYGYTF
TRBJ1-1,TRBV5-1,-,CASSYKDTLKDTEAFF
TRBJ2-3,TRBV6-2/TRBV6-3,-,CASSYLAGTDTQYF
TRBJ2-1,TRBV18,once,CASSPRGGQGADEQFF
TRBJ2-5,TRBV14,-,CASSQEPGQETQYF
TRBJ2-1,TRBV6-5,-,CASRGGLYNEQFF
TRBJ2-1,TRBV5-4,-,CASSLSTFYNEQFF